This TCR beta chain was documented in a study of blood T cell repertoires in COVID-19. The overall study: The samples span acute and convalescent COVID-19 from the United States, Italy and Spain. The analysed material was cDNA or gDNA that came from T cells, B-cell-depleted T cells, or PBMCs.

In the source study's methods: Estimates of nucleated cell counts were drawn from the amplification of reference gene primers. TCRdb keeps only in-frame clones here, not all; method: immunoSEQ multiplex PCR. The V and J calls and clone size are taken from that table; D and trimming were inferred from the DNA. The data hold under 200,000 clones, with roughly 91% observed a single time. The CDR3 consists of 16 residues. Germline V gene data show CDR1 as MDHEN and CDR2 as SYDVKM. Between the trimmed V and J ends, which lost 5 bases and 13 bases, there was a span of 24 bases. This sequence was found in a man aged 35 to 55 with active or convalescent COVID-19. Sequenced sample: peripheral blood. V and J are TRBV28 and TRBJ1-6; D possibly corresponds to TRBD1 (6 bases). CDR3: CASSPGTLDTLIPLHF. The CDR3 bases are TGTGCCAGCAGTCCCGGGACACTCGACACCCTCATTCCCCTCCACTTT.